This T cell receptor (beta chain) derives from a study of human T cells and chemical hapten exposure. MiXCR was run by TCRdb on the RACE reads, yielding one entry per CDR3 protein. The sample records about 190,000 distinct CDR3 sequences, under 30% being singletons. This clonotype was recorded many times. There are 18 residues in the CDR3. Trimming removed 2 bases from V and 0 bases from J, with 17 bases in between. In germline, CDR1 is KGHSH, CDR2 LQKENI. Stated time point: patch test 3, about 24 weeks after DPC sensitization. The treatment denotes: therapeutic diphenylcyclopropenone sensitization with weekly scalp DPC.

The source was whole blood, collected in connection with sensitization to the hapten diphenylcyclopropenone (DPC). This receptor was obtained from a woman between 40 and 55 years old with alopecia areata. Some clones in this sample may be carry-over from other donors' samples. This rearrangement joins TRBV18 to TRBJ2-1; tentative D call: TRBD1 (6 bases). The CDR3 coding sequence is TGTGCCAGCTCACCAAAGTTTCCGGGACATCCCTCCTACAATGAGCAGTTCTTC. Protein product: CASSPKFPGHPSYNEQFF.